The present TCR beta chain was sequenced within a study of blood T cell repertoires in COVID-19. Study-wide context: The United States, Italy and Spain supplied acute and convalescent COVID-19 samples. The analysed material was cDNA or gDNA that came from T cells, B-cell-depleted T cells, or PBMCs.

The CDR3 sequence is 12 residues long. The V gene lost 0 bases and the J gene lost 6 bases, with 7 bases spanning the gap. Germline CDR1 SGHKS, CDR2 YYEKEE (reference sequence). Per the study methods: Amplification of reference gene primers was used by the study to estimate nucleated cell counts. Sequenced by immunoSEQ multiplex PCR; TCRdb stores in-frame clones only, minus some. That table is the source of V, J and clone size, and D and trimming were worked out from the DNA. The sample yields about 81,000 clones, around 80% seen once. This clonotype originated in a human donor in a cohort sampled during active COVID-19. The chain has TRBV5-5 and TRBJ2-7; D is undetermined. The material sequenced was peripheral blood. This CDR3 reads CASSLAWAEQYF. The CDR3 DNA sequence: TGTGCCAGCAGCTTGGCGTGGGCCGAGCAGTACTTC.